This TCR beta chain was identified during a study of CD8 T cells in ankylosing spondylitis. TCRdb fed the 5' RACE reads into MiXCR, producing one record per CDR3 protein. The sample yields 26,000 or so distinct CDR3 sequences, over 6.5% seen once. Deletions cut 3 bases from V and 8 bases from J, with 17 bases between. The CDR3 is made up of 15 amino acids. Germline CDR1 SGDLS, CDR2 YYNGEE. Sequencing was done on a sample of blood. The receptor comes from a male donor with ankylosing spondylitis or in good health (not recorded which). The chain carries TRBV9 and TRBJ1-4, with a possible D match to TRBD1 (5 bases). CDR3 amino acids: CASSARDGLVEKLFF. The CDR3 nucleotides are TGTGCCAGCAGCGCCAGGGACGGCCTAGTGGAAAAACTGTTTTTT.